The present entry profiles one T cell receptor (beta chain) with its context. These data belong to a study of radiotherapy plus CTLA-4 blockade in lung cancer. Per the germline V gene, CDR1 is MNHEY and CDR2 is SMNVEV (reference sequence). After removal of 6 bases from V and 5 bases from J, the junction contained 13 bases not matched to a gene. The CDR3 covers 16 residues. This table comes from immunoSEQ multiplex PCR, and its TCRdb copy is limited to in-frame clones, with some not included. Of roughly 66,000 clones in the sample, roughly four fifths were seen once. The chain joins TRBV27 to TRBJ1-1; 9 bases fit TRBD1. Sequencing used peripheral blood, obtained from a patient treated with radiotherapy plus ipilimumab. The clonotype was recovered from a human donor with non-small cell lung cancer who had a partial response to radiotherapy plus ipilimumab. The CDR3 DNA follows: TGTGCCAGCAGACCAAGATCCGGGACAGGGTTGACTGAAGCTTTCTTT. This encodes CASRPRSGTGLTEAFF.